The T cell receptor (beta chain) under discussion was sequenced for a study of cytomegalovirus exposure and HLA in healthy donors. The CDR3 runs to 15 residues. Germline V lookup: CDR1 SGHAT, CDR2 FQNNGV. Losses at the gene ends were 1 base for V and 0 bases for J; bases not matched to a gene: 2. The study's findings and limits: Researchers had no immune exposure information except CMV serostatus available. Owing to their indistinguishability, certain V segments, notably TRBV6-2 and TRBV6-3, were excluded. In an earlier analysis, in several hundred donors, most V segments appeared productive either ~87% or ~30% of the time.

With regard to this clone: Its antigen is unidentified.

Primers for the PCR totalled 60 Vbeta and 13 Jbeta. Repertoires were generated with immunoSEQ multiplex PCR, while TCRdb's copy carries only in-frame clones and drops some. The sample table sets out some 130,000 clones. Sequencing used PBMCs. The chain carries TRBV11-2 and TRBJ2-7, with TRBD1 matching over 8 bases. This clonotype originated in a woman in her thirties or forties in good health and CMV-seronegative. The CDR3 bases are TGTGCCAGCAGCTTAGTAACAGGGGGCTCCTACGAGCAGTACGTC. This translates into CASSLVTGGSYEQYV.